These 32 T cell receptor beta chains came from one sample sequenced in a study of control samples from healthy donors and cancer patients (dated by TCRdb to about 2020). Library preparation was by the immunoSEQ multiplex PCR assay. Here the immuneACCESS table is served through TCRdb, limited to in-frame sequences with V and J called. Missing clones are a known gap in these copies; in checked studies unresolved V genes cover under half, and the rest lacks a known reason. Present in this sample are more than 50,000 clones, over 75% of which were seen just once. The ten largest clones represent approximately 5% of the sample. Sequenced sample: blood. These receptors were obtained from a man in his forties in good health.

The chain links TRBV6-4 to TRBJ2-3; D possibly corresponds to TRBD1 (5 bases). Trimming removed 10 bases from V and 4 bases from J, with 21 bases in between. The germline V gene encodes CDR1 MRHNA and CDR2 SNTAGT. This CDR3 has 15 residues. CDR3 region: CAIPKDNLKADTQYF. The CDR3, as DNA: TGTGCCATCCCTAAGGACAACTTAAAGGCAGATACGCAGTATTTT.

This rearrangement joins TRBV7-2 to TRBJ1-1; D gene ambiguous. Germline V CDR1 and CDR2: SGHTA, FQGNSA. Trimming left V 5 bases short and J 9 bases short, with 16 bases between. This CDR3 comprises 13 residues. In DNA form, the CDR3 reads TGTGCCAGCAGCCCAGGCCAGGCCGATAAAGCTTTCTTT. Residues: CASSPGQADKAFF.

CDR3 in amino acids: CASRSGWVTLEQYF. In DNA, the CDR3 is TGTGCCAGCAGGAGCGGGTGGGTCACTCTCGAGCAGTACTTC. The genes are TRBV6-5 and TRBJ2-7, with TRBD2 as a possible D gene (6 bases). There are 14 residues in the CDR3. Germline lookup yields CDR1 MNHEY and CDR2 SVGAGI. The ends were cut back, 6 bases at V and 6 bases at J, with 18 bases in the middle.

This clone occurred once. V and J are TRBV7-3 and TRBJ2-2; weak D call: TRBD1 (6 bases). The length of the CDR3 is 16 residues. Trimming stripped 4 bases from V and 1 base from J, with 13 bases between. Germline assignment: CDR1 SGHTA and CDR2 FQGTGA. CDR3 sequence reads: CASSSRPGQNTGELFF. CDR3 sequence (DNA): TGTGCCAGCAGCTCCAGACCGGGACAGAACACCGGGGAGCTGTTTTTT.

The chain has TRBV30 and TRBJ1-6; D not certain. The CDR3 sequence is 14 residues long. V was cut by 2 bases and J by 0 bases, with 5 bases left in between. Germline CDR1 GTSNPN, CDR2 SVGIG (reference sequence). The CDR3 here is CAWSIGSYNSPLHF. CDR3 bases: TGTGCCTGGAGTATCGGCTCCTATAATTCACCCCTCCACTTT.

The chain recombines TRBV5-1 with TRBJ2-5; possible D gene TRBD1, 6 bases. CDR1 SGHRS and CDR2 YFSETQ come from the germline V gene. This CDR3 comprises 12 residues. Trimming shortened V by 6 bases and J by 4 bases, and 10 bases separated the two germline ends. CDR3 sequence reads: CASNAGAETQYF. For the CDR3, the DNA is TGCGCCAGCAATGCAGGGGCAGAGACCCAGTACTTC.

The V and J genes are TRBV19 and TRBJ2-1; the D is unclear. Trimming shortened V by 4 bases and J by 4 bases, and 8 bases separated the two germline ends. Germline values: CDR1 LNHDA, CDR2 SQIVND (reference sequence). CDR3 size: 13 residues. The CDR3 loop is CASSTSLYNEQFF. CDR3 DNA: TGTGCCAGTAGTACAAGTCTATACAATGAGCAGTTCTTC.

The chain carries TRBV7-6 and TRBJ1-4; unclear D gene. This CDR3 region has 15 residues. Germline assignment: CDR1 SGHVS and CDR2 FNYEAQ. Trimming stripped 1 base from V and 0 bases from J, with 6 bases between. CDR3 coding DNA: TGTGCCAGCAGCTTAGAGCCCGCAACTAATGAAAAACTGTTTTTT. This encodes CASSLEPATNEKLFF.

This rearrangement joins TRBV9 to TRBJ2-5, with D hard to call. V was pared by 0 bases and J by 3 bases, with 0 bases between. CDR1 SGDLS and CDR2 YYNGEE come from the germline V gene. The CDR3 length is 11 residues. The CDR3 coding sequence is TGTGCCAGCAGCGTAGAAGAGACCCAGTACTTC. Protein: CASSVEETQYF.

The gene calls are TRBV7-9 and TRBJ2-3; no reliable D call. Germline loops: CDR1 SEHNR, CDR2 FQNEAQ (reference sequence). V lost 5 bases, J lost 4 bases, and 13 bases lay in between. This CDR3 region has 14 residues. CDR3 coding DNA: TGTGCCAGCAGCGCCGCCTCTCCCCCAGATACGCAGTATTTT. This translates into CASSAASPPDTQYF.

This chain links TRBV7-2 with TRBJ1-2; TRBD1 matches 7 bases. CDR1 is SGHTA, CDR2 FQGNSA, per germline. J gave up 4 bases and V 6 bases, and 8 bases lay outside the gene matches. This CDR3 comprises 14 residues. CDR3 protein: CASSFDREGYGYTF. CDR3 nucleotide sequence: TGTGCCAGCAGTTTCGACAGGGAAGGCTATGGCTACACCTTC.

The V gene is TRBV5-4, the J gene TRBJ2-7, with TRBD1 as a possible D gene (5 bases). V shed 1 base and J shed 6 bases, with 14 bases lying between them. The germline gives CDR1 SGHNT, CDR2 YYREEE (reference sequence). The CDR3 consists of 14 residues. The CDR3, as DNA: TGTGCCAGCAGCTTGCCCCAGGGAAGGGGCGAGCAGTACTTC. This sequence encodes CASSLPQGRGEQYF.

Written as DNA, the CDR3 is TGTGCCAGTAGTATGGCTCTGGACAGGGGGACAGATACGCAGTATTTT. Amino acid sequence: CASSMALDRGTDTQYF. The rearrangement joins TRBV19 to TRBJ2-3; 10 bases align to TRBD1. Germline CDR1 LNHDA, CDR2 SQIVND (reference sequence). CDR3 size: 16 residues. V trimming: 3 bases; J trimming: 3 bases; junction bases outside the gene matches: 6. Together with reference TRBV19 and TRBJ2-3, the CDR3 gives the full variable domain: DGGITQSPKYLFRKEGQNVTLSCEQNLNHDAMYWYRQDPGQGLRLIYYSQIVNDFQKGDIAEGYSVSREKKESFPLTVTSAQKNPTAFYLCASSMALDRGTDTQYFGPGTRLTVL.

Points on this clone: No conserved phenylalanine or tryptophan is present at the end of the CDR3, so a read error is the likely explanation. The DNA is omitted, as the CDR3 cannot be located on it reliably, and the CDR3 follows TCRdb's listing. This chain uses TRBV6-2 or TRBV6-3 with TRBJ1-2; the table's D call, TRBD1, was not checked against the DNA. CDR1 is MNHEY and CDR2 is SVGEGT in the germline V gene. The CDR3 length is 12 residues, termini included. The CDR3 spells CASSHSNGDRRI.

V is TRBV7-9 and J is TRBJ2-7, with 10 bases lining up with TRBD1. This CDR3 has 14 amino acids. Germline values: CDR1 SEHNR, CDR2 FQNEAQ (reference sequence). The V segment lost 6 bases and the J segment 6 bases; nucleotides outside the gene matches: 8. CDR3 in amino acids: CASSRDRGSVEQYF. The CDR3 DNA sequence: TGTGCCAGCAGTAGGGACAGGGGATCGGTCGAGCAGTACTTC.

The chain joins TRBV5-1 to TRBJ1-1; D unclear. The CDR3 has 13 amino acids. Deletions cut 3 bases from V and 0 bases from J, with 6 bases between. Germline V gene lookup returns CDR1 SGHRS and CDR2 YFSETQ. CDR3: CASSSEVNTEAFF. The CDR3 DNA follows: TGCGCCAGCAGCTCCGAAGTGAACACTGAAGCTTTCTTT. The entire variable domain, with the rest obtained from reference TRBV5-1 and TRBJ1-1, is as follows: KAGVTQTPRYLIKTRGQQVTLSCSPISGHRSVSWYQQTPGQGLQFLFEYFSETQRNKGNFPGRFSGRQFSNSRSEMNVSTLELGDSALYLCASSSEVNTEAFFGQGTRLTVV.

The genes are TRBV30 and TRBJ2-3; tentative D call: TRBD2 (6 bases). Germline CDR1 reads GTSNPN; CDR2 reads SVGIG (reference sequence). The CDR3 has 12 amino acids. Trimming pared 5 bases from V and 4 bases from J, leaving 10 bases between. This chain's CDR3 is CAWGGASDTQYF. DNA for the CDR3: TGTGCCTGGGGCGGGGCCTCAGATACGCAGTATTTT.

The genes are TRBV5-6 and TRBJ1-1; possible D gene TRBD1, 6 bases. The CDR3 sequence is 14 residues long. V lost 4 bases and J lost 5, with 15 bases in between. Germline V CDR1 and CDR2: SGHDT, YYEEEE. The DNA for the CDR3 is TGTGCCAGCAGCGGAACAGGGAAGTGGACTGAAGCTTTCTTT. Amino acid sequence: CASSGTGKWTEAFF.

The genes are TRBV19 and TRBJ1-2, with 7 bases that match TRBD1. CDR1 is LNHDA and CDR2 is SQIVND in the germline V gene (reference sequence). The CDR3 covers 14 residues. Trimming cost V 3 bases and J 8 bases; bases outside gene matches: 9. CDR3 DNA sequence: TGTGCCAGTAGTATCGCCGGGACAGCCCGAGGCTACACCTTC. This translates into CASSIAGTARGYTF.

The chain joins TRBV10-3 to TRBJ2-3, with 10 bases identical to TRBD1. Germline V gene data show CDR1 as ENHRY and CDR2 as SYGVKD. V trimming: 4 bases; J trimming: 3 bases; junction bases outside the gene matches: 1. This CDR3 contains 14 residues. The CDR3 region has the DNA TGTGCCATCAGTGGGGACAGGGGTACAGATACGCAGTATTTT. Its protein product is CAISGDRGTDTQYF.

This clone ranks as medium-sized. The V call is TRBV7-9, the J call TRBJ2-3; D unresolved. This CDR3 comprises 15 residues. Looked up from germline, CDR1 is SEHNR and CDR2 is FQNEAQ (reference sequence). V was trimmed by 5 bases and J by 4 bases, leaving 16 bases between them. The CDR3: CASSPSRNGADTQYF. Here the CDR3 DNA reads TGTGCCAGCAGCCCGAGCCGAAATGGGGCAGATACGCAGTATTTT.

The sample holds one count of this clone. The chain couples TRBV10-3 to TRBJ1-1, with D possibly being TRBD1 (5 bases). Germline-derived CDR1 and CDR2 are ENHRY and SYGVKD. Trimming took 3 bases from V and 6 from J, leaving 17 bases between them. The CDR3 loop spans 15 amino acids. The CDR3 loop is CAISDAGTGKAEAFF. CDR3 coding DNA: TGTGCCATCAGTGACGCAGGGACGGGGAAGGCTGAAGCTTTCTTT.

The chain carries TRBV10-3 and TRBJ2-7; TRBD1 aligns across 7 bases. V lost 5 bases, J lost 1 base, and 8 bases stayed unmatched. Germline CDR1 and CDR2: ENHRY and SYGVKD. The CDR3 has 15 amino acids. The CDR3 region is CAISSDRIRSYEQYF. The CDR3 DNA sequence: TGTGCCATCAGTTCGGACAGGATAAGGTCCTACGAGCAGTACTTC.

The gene calls are TRBV13 and TRBJ2-7; TRBD1 aligns across 7 bases. Trimming removed 8 bases from V and 4 bases from J; junction bases left unmatched: 14. CDR1 PRHDT and CDR2 FYEKMQ come from the germline V gene (reference sequence). This CDR3 spans 15 amino acids. CDR3 nucleotides: TGTGCCAGCGGCCAAACGGGACAGTCTTCGTACGAGCAGTACTTC. Its protein is CASGQTGQSSYEQYF. Filled out from reference TRBV13 and TRBJ2-7, the complete variable domain reads AAGVIQSPRHLIKEKRETATLKCYPIPRHDTVYWYQQGPGQDPQFLISFYEKMQSDKGSIPDRFSAQQFSDYHSELNMSSLELGDSALYFCASGQTGQSSYEQYFGPGTRLTVT.

The V call is TRBV7-9, the J call TRBJ2-3; 11 bases map to TRBD1. Germline V gives CDR1 SEHNR, CDR2 FQNEAQ (reference sequence). V was clipped by 5 bases and J by 7 bases; unmatched bases: 11. The CDR3 runs 16 residues. CDR3 residues: CASSVVGGQGGNTQYF. In DNA, the CDR3 is TGTGCCAGCAGCGTCGTCGGGGGACAGGGGGGAAATACGCAGTATTTT.

The sample holds a few counts of this clone. The chain uses TRBV7-9 and TRBJ1-6, with D unresolved. Trimming removed 5 bases at V and 3 bases at J, with 14 bases between. CDR3 length equals 16 residues. The germline V gene has CDR1 SEHNR and CDR2 FQNEAQ (reference sequence). CDR3 sequence reads: CASSQIDMVYNSPLHF. CDR3 in DNA: TGTGCCAGCAGCCAAATCGACATGGTCTATAATTCACCCCTCCACTTT.

This rearrangement joins TRBV19 to TRBJ2-5; D might be TRBD2 (6 bases). The CDR3 is 15 amino acids. The V end was cut by 5 bases, the J end by 2 bases, with 15 bases between. CDR1 LNHDA and CDR2 SQIVND come from the germline V gene (reference sequence). Here the CDR3 reads CASSPSPLAQETQYF. CDR3 bases: TGTGCCAGTAGTCCCTCTCCACTAGCACAAGAGACCCAGTACTTC. Complete variable domain (other parts from reference TRBV19 and TRBJ2-5): DGGITQSPKYLFRKEGQNVTLSCEQNLNHDAMYWYRQDPGQGLRLIYYSQIVNDFQKGDIAEGYSVSREKKESFPLTVTSAQKNPTAFYLCASSPSPLAQETQYFGPGTRLLVL.

The sample holds one count of this clone. The V call is TRBV30, the J call TRBJ1-4, with D possibly being TRBD1 (6 bases). CDR3 length equals 14 residues. Trimming left V 0 bases short and J 7 bases short, with 12 bases between. CDR1 and CDR2 (germline): GTSNPN, SVGIG (reference sequence). DNA of the CDR3: TGTGCCTGGAGTGTACGGGGGGCAGGTGAAAAACTGTTTTTT. Translating it yields CAWSVRGAGEKLFF.

The rearrangement uses TRBV19 and TRBJ2-1; no clear D. CDR3 size: 13 residues. V lost 4 bases and J lost 6, with 10 bases in between. From germline, CDR1 is LNHDA and CDR2 SQIVND (reference sequence). The DNA for the CDR3 is TGTGCCAGTAGTAGGGTGACTGGCAATGAGCAGTTCTTC. Its protein product is CASSRVTGNEQFF.

The chain carries TRBV19 and TRBJ1-5; no firm D call. CDR1 and CDR2 from the germline V gene are LNHDA and SQIVND (reference sequence). V lost 3 bases, J lost 7 bases, and 10 bases lay in between. The CDR3 totals 13 residues. The DNA of the CDR3 is TGTGCCAGTAGTATCGGAGGGTTCCAGCCCCAGCATTTT. Translation gives CASSIGGFQPQHF.

Of note for this clone: One end of the junction fails to match germline, which may point to a read error. The genes are TRBV2 and TRBJ2-3; D is undetermined. This CDR3 region has 12 residues. Germline V gene lookup returns CDR1 SNHLY and CDR2 FYNNEI. The CDR3 here is CASSTSLEVLLF. For the CDR3, the DNA is TGTGCCAGCAGTACATCCCTCGAAGTTCTCCTTTTT.

The gene calls are TRBV20-1 and TRBJ2-7; D gene uncertain. The CDR3 has 11 residues. Germline V gives CDR1 DFQATT, CDR2 SNEGSKA (reference sequence). V dropped 6 bases and J dropped 5 bases, with 11 bases sitting between them. CDR3 sequence reads: CSASGWNEQYF. The CDR3 nucleotides read TGCAGTGCCAGTGGGTGGAACGAGCAGTACTTC.